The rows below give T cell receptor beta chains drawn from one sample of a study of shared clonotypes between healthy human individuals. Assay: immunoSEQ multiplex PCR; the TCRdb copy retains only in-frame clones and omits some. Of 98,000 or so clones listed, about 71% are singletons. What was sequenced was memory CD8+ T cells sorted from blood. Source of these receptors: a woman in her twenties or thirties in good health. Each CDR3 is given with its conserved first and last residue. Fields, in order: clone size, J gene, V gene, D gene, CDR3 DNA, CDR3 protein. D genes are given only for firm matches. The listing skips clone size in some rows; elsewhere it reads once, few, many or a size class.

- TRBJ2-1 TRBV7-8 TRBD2 TGTGCCAGCAGCCCCGGGACTAGCGGGGGTCTTTCCTACAATGAGCAGTTCTTC CASSPGTSGGLSYNEQFF
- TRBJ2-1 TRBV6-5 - TGTGCCAGCAGTTCTCACCTGACTCCGGAGCAGTTCTTC CASSSHLTPEQFF
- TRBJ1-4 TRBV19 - TGTGCCAGTAGTATAAGAGGGTATGAAAAACTGTTTTTT CASSIRGYEKLFF
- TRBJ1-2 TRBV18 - TGTGCCAGCTCACCAGAGAACAGCCTTTTCTATGGCTACACCTTC CASSPENSLFYGYTF
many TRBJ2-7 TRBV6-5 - TGTGCCAGCAGTTACTCGGGGGGCGGTTCTTACGAGCAGTACTTC CASSYSGGGSYEQYF
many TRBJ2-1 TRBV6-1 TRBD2 TGTGCCAGCACCATCTCCGGGGAGGGATACAATGAGCAGTTCTTC CASTISGEGYNEQFF
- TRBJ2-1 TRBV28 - TGTGCCAGCAGTTTTGGCAGATACAATGAGCAGTTCTTC CASSFGRYNEQFF
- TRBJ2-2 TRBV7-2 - TGTGCCAGCAGCTTGTTTGTCACCGGGGAGCTGTTTTTT CASSLFVTGELFF
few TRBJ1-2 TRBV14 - TGTGCCAGCAGCCCGAGATCGGGGGGGCTGACTTATGGCTACACCTTC CASSPRSGGLTYGYTF
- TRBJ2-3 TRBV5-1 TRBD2 TGCGCCAGCAGCATTAGCGGGGGGAGCACAGATACGCAGTATTTT CASSISGGSTDTQYF